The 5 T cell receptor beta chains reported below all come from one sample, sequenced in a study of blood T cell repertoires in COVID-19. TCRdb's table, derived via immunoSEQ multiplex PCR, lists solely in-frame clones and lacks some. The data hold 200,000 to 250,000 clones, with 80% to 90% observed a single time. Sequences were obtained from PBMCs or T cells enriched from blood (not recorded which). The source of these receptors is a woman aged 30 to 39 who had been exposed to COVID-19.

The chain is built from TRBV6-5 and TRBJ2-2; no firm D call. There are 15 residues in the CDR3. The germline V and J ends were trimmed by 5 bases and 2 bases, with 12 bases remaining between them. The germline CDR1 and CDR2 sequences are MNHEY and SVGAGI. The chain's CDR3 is CASSPTDPNTGELFF. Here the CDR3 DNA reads TGTGCCAGCAGTCCTACAGACCCTAACACCGGGGAGCTGTTTTTT.

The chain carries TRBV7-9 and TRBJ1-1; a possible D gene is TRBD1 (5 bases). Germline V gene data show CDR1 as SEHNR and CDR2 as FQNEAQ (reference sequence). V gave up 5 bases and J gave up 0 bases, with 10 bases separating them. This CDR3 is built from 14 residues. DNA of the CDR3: TGTGCCAGCAGCCCAGGGTCCATGAACACTGAAGCTTTCTTT. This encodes CASSPGSMNTEAFF.

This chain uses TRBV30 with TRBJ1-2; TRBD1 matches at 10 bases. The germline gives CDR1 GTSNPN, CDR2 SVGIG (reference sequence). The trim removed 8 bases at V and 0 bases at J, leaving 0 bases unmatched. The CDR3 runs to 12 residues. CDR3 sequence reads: CAGTGANYGYTF. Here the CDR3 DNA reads TGTGCCGGGACAGGGGCTAACTATGGCTACACCTTC.

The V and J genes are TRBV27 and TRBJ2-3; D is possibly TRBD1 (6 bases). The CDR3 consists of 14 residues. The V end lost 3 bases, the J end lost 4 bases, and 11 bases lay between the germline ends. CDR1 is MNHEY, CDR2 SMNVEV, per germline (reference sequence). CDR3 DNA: TGTGCCAGCAGTTTGCAGGGGCGGCCAGATACGCAGTATTTT. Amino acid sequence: CASSLQGRPDTQYF.

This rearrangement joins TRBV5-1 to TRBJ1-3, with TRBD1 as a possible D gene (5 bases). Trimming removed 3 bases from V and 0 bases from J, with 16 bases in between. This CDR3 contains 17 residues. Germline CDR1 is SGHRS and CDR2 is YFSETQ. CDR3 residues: CASSSFPAGPSGNTIYF. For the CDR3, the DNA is TGCGCCAGCAGCTCTTTTCCGGCAGGGCCCTCTGGAAACACCATATATTTT. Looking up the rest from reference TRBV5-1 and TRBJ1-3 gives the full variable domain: KAGVTQTPRYLIKTRGQQVTLSCSPISGHRSVSWYQQTPGQGLQFLFEYFSETQRNKGNFPGRFSGRQFSNSRSEMNVSTLELGDSALYLCASSSFPAGPSGNTIYFGEGSWLTVV.